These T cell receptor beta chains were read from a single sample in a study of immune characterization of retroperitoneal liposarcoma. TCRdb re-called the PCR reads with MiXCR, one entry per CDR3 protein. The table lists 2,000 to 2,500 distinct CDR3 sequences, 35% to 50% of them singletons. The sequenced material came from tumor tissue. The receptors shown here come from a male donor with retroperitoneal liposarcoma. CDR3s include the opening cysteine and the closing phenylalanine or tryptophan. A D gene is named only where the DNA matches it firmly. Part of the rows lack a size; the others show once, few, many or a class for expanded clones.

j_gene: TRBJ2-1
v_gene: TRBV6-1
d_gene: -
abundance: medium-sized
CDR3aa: CASRYQLAGANEQFF
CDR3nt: TGTGCCAGCAGGTATCAACTAGCAGGGGCCAATGAGCAGTTCTTC

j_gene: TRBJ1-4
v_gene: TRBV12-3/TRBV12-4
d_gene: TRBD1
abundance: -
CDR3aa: CATGAAGGFNEKLFF
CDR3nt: TGTGCCACCGGGGCAGCAGGGGGGTTTAATGAAAAACTGTTTTTT

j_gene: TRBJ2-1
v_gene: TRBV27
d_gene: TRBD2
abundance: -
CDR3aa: CASSFSSGSSNEQFF
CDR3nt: TGTGCCAGCAGTTTTTCTAGCGGGAGTTCCAATGAGCAGTTCTTC

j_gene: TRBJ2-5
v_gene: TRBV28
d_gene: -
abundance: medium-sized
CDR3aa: CASSTDKALRTQYF
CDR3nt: TGTGCCAGCAGTACAGACAAGGCTTTGAGGACCCAGTACTTC

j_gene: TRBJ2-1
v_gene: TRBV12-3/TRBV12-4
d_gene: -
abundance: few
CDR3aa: CASSLLVDEQFF
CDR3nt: TGTGCCAGCAGTTTATTAGTCGATGAGCAGTTCTTC

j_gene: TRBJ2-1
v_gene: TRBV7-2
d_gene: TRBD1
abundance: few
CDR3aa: CASSLSSGQGKNIQFF
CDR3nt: TGTGCCAGCAGCTTAAGTTCGGGACAGGGGAAAAACATTCAGTTCTTC

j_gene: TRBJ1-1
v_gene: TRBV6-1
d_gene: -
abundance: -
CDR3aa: CASRQNSFGTEAFF
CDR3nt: TGTGCCAGCAGACAGAACAGCTTTGGCACTGAAGCTTTCTTT

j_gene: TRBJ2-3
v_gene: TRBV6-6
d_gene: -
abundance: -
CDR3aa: CASSNSEATDTQYF
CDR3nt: TGTGCCAGCAGCAACTCGGAGGCCACAGATACGCAGTATTTT

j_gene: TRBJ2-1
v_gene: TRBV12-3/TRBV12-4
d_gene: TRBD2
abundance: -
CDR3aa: CASKLGLAYYNEQFF
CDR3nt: TGTGCCAGCAAGCTTGGACTAGCGTATTACAATGAGCAGTTCTTC

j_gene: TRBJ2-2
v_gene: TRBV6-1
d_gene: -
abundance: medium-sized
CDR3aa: CASSPSGTDLNTGELFF
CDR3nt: TGTGCCAGCAGTCCATCCGGGACTGACTTAAACACCGGGGAGCTGTTTTTT

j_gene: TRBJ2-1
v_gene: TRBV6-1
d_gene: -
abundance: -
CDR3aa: CASSEAGSRDLGDEQFF
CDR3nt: TGTGCCAGCAGTGAAGCCGGTAGCAGAGACCTGGGCGATGAGCAGTTCTTC

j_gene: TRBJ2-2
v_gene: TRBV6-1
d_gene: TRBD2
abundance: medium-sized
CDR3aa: CAAARTSGTGELFF
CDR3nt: TGTGCCGCCGCCCGGACTAGCGGAACCGGGGAGCTGTTTTTT

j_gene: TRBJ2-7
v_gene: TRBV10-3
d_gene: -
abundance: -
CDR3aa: CAIRGTYEQYF
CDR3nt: TGTGCCATCAGGGGGACCTACGAGCAGTACTTC

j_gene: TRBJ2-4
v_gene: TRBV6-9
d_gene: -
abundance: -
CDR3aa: CASSYSGDYDEQYF
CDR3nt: TGTGCCAGCAGTTATAGTGGGGATTACGATGAGCAGTACTTC

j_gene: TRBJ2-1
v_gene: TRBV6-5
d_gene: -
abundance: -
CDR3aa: CASSADSSYNEQFF
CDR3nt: TGTGCCAGCAGTGCTGACAGCTCCTACAATGAGCAGTTCTTC

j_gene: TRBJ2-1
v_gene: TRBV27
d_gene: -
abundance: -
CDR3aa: CASRMDFSSYNEQFF
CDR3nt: TGTGCCAGCAGAATGGACTTCAGCTCCTACAATGAGCAGTTCTTC

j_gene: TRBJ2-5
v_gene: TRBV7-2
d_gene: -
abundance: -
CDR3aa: CASSSGRKQETQYF
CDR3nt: TGTGCCAGCAGCTCCGGACGGAAACAAGAGACCCAGTACTTC

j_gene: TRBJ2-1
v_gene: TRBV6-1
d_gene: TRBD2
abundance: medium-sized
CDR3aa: CASSEFVGRGNEQFF
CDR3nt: TGTGCCAGCAGTGAATTTGTCGGGAGGGGAAATGAGCAGTTCTTC

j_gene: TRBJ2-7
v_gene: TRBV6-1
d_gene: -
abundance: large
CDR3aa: CASSEAGGNPYEQYF
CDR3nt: TGTGCCAGCAGTGAAGCGGGCGGGAACCCCTACGAGCAGTACTTC

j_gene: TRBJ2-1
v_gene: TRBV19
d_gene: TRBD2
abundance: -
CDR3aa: CASSMSGSSYNEQFF
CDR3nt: TGTGCCAGTAGTATGAGCGGGAGTTCCTACAATGAGCAGTTCTTC

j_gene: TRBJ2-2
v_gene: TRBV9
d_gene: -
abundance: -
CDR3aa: CASSVGGNANTGELFF
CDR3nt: TGTGCCAGCAGCGTCGGCGGGAACGCGAACACCGGGGAGCTGTTTTTT

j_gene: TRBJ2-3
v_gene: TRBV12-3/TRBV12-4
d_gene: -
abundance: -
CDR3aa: CASSLRDTQYF
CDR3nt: TGTGCCAGCAGTTTAAGAGATACGCAGTATTTT

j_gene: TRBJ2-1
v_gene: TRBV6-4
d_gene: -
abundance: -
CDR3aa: CASSESSEGWGEQFF
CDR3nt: TGTGCCAGCAGTGAGTCATCCGAGGGATGGGGTGAGCAGTTCTTC

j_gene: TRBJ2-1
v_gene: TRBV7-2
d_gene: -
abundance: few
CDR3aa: CASSLEGSEQFF
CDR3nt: TGTGCCAGCAGCTTAGAAGGAAGCGAGCAGTTCTTC

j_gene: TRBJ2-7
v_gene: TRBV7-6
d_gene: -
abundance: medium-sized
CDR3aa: CASSLGRGFSYEQYF
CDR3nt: TGTGCCAGCAGCTTAGGCAGGGGATTCTCCTACGAGCAGTACTTC

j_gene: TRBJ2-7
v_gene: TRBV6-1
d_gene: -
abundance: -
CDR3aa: CASSGPHRTRTGYEQYF
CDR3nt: TGTGCCAGCAGTGGCCCACATAGGACGCGGACTGGCTACGAGCAGTACTTC

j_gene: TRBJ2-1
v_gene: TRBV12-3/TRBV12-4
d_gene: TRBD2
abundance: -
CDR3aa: CASSAGTSGGLREQFF
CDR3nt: TGTGCCAGCAGTGCCGGGACTAGCGGGGGCCTTAGGGAGCAGTTCTTC

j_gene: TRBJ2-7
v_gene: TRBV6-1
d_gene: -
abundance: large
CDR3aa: CASSPRSPPYEQYF
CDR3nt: TGTGCCAGCAGTCCACGGAGTCCACCCTACGAGCAGTACTTC

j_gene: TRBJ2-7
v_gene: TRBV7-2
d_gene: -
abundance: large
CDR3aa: CASSLDPGSFSEQYF
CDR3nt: TGTGCCAGCAGCTTAGACCCGGGTAGCTTCAGCGAGCAGTACTTC

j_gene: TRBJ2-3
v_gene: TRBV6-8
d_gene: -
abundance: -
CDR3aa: CASSSWPPDTQYF
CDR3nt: TGTGCCAGCAGCTCCTGGCCTCCAGATACGCAGTATTTT

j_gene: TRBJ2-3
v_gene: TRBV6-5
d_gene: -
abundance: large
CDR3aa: CASSSWYTDTQYF
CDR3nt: TGTGCCAGCAGTTCCTGGTACACAGATACGCAGTATTTT

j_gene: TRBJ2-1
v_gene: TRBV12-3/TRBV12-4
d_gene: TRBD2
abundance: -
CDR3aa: CASSFRTSGVNEQFF
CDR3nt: TGTGCCAGCAGTTTTCGGACTAGCGGGGTTAATGAGCAGTTCTTC

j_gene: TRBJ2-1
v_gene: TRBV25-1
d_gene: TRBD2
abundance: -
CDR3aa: CASSVAGGYNEQFF
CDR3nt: TGTGCCAGCAGTGTAGCGGGAGGGTACAATGAGCAGTTCTTC

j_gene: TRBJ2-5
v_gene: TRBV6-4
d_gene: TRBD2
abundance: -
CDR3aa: CASSEAGAGDTQYF
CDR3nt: TGTGCCAGCAGTGAAGCGGGAGCGGGAGATACGCAGTACTTC

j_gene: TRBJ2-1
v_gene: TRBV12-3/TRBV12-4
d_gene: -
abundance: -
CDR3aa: CASSLQGIGNEQFF
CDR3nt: TGTGCCAGCAGTTTACAGGGAATCGGCAATGAGCAGTTCTTC

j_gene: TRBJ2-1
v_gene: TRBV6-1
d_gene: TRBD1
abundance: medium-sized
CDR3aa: CASSESGGIETQFF
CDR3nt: TGTGCCAGCAGTGAGTCAGGGGGCATAGAGACCCAGTTCTTC

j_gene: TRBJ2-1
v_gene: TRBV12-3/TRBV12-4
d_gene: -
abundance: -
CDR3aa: CASSLANPGEQFF
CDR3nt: TGTGCCAGCAGTTTAGCCAATCCAGGCGAGCAGTTCTTC

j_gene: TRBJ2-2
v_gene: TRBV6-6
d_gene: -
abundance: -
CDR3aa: CASSYQFAGWGPPKTGELFF
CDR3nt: TGTGCCAGCAGTTACCAATTTGCCGGATGGGGACCACCGAAGACCGGGGAGCTGTTTTTT

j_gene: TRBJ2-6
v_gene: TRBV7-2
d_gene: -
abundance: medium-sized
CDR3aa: CASSLGQLVAGRTGGANVLTF
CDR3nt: TGTGCCAGCAGCTTAGGCCAACTGGTGGCGGGACGGACGGGGGGGGCCAACGTCCTGACTTTC

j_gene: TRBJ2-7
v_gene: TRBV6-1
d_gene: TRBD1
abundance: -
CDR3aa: CANSEGDSSYEQYF
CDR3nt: TGTGCCAACAGTGAAGGGGACAGCTCCTACGAGCAGTACTTC

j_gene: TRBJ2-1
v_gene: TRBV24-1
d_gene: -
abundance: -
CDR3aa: CATSDSDTANEQFF
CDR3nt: TGTGCCACCAGTGACTCCGACACGGCCAATGAGCAGTTCTTC

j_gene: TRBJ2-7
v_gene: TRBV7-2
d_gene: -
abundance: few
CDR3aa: CASSLFVSTGYSYEQYF
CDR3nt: TGTGCCAGCAGCTTATTCGTGTCGACAGGCTACTCCTACGAGCAGTACTTC